This passage covers 12 T cell receptor beta chains from one sample sequenced in a study of cytomegalovirus exposure and HLA in healthy donors. PCR was performed using 60 Vbeta and 13 Jbeta primers. The assay was immunoSEQ multiplex PCR, and TCRdb's table has in-frame clones only and misses some. The sample records approximately 100,000 clones, around 81% being singletons. Input material: PBMCs. The receptor set was obtained from a woman younger than 45 in good health and CMV-seronegative.

The chain uses TRBV21-1 and TRBJ2-3; no check of the table's D call, TRBD2, against the DNA was made. TRBV21-1 is a recognized pseudogene. The CDR3 is made up of 17 amino acids. CDR3 sequence: CASSPNPRGTSTDTQYF. Here the CDR3 DNA reads TGTGCCAGCAGCCCAAACCCGCGGGGGACTAGCACAGATACGCAGTATTTT.

The J gene is TRBJ2-1, the V gene TRBV2; perhaps TRBD2 as D (7 bases). The germline CDR1 and CDR2 sequences are SNHLY and FYNNEI. Between the trimmed V and J ends, which lost 7 bases and 6 bases, there was a span of 16 bases. The CDR3 covers 14 residues. CDR3 region: CASIRNRGGNEQFF. The CDR3, as DNA: TGTGCCAGCATTCGGAATAGGGGGGGCAATGAGCAGTTCTTC. The whole variable domain, filled in from reference TRBV2 and TRBJ2-1, reads EPEVTQTPSHQVTQMGQEVILRCVPISNHLYFYWYRQILGQKVEFLVSFYNNEISEKSEIFDDQFSVERPDGSNFTLKIRSTKLEDSAMYFCASIRNRGGNEQFFGPGTRLTVL.

This clone was observed a few times. The rearrangement links TRBV11-2 to TRBJ2-1; 10 nucleotides align to TRBD2. The CDR3 extends over 13 amino acids. Germline CDR1 and CDR2: SGHAT and FQNNGV. V trimming: 5 bases; J trimming: 10 bases; junction bases outside the gene matches: 5. The CDR3 sequence: CASSRTSGGEQFF. CDR3 nucleotide sequence: TGTGCCAGCAGCAGGACTAGCGGAGGGGAGCAGTTCTTC.

This sequence joins TRBV2 and TRBJ2-2; 7 bases fit TRBD2. V lost 8 bases, J lost 5 bases, and 5 bases stayed unmatched. This CDR3 is 13 amino acids long. Germline assignment: CDR1 SNHLY and CDR2 FYNNEI. CDR3: CASVRTRTGELFF. CDR3 nucleotide sequence: TGTGCCAGCGTGAGGACTAGGACCGGGGAGCTGTTTTTT.

In this sample, this clone turned up once. This sequence joins TRBV7-8 and TRBJ2-7; D gene unclear. Trimming cost V 5 bases and J 2 bases, with 13 bases left between them. Germline CDR1 and CDR2: SGHVS and FQNEAQ. This CDR3 contains 14 residues. In DNA form, the CDR3 reads TGTGCCAGCAGCGACCCGGCGGAGACCTACGAGCAGTACTTC. Translation gives CASSDPAETYEQYF.

V and J are TRBV6-6 and TRBJ2-2; D might be TRBD1 (6 bases). The V and J ends lost 5 bases and 3 bases respectively, with 13 bases between them. Per germline, CDR1 MNHNY and CDR2 SVGAGI (reference sequence). The CDR3 has 15 residues. The CDR3 coding sequence is TGTGCCAGCAGTCTTACAGGGTCAGACACCGGGGAGCTGTTTTTT. Its translation is CASSLTGSDTGELFF.

The V and J genes are TRBV5-1 and TRBJ1-2; D call uncertain. The CDR3 totals 19 residues. V lost 1 base and J 3 bases, leaving 25 bases between the germline ends. Germline loops: CDR1 SGHRS, CDR2 YFSETQ. The CDR3 nucleotides read TGCGCCAGCAGCTTGTACACGGCCCTCGAGCGAGGAGGGCACTATGGCTACACCTTC. It encodes CASSLYTALERGGHYGYTF.

V and J are TRBV14 and TRBJ2-7, with D possibly being TRBD2 (6 bases). The CDR3 spans 13 residues. Between the trimmed V and J ends, which lost 1 base and 6 bases, there was a span of 10 bases. Per the germline V gene, CDR1 is SGHDN and CDR2 is FVKESK. CDR3 in amino acids: CASSQVGAGEQYF. CDR3 in DNA: TGTGCCAGCAGCCAAGTAGGAGCGGGCGAGCAGTACTTC.

The chain links TRBV11-2 to TRBJ1-5; D is ambiguous. V was shortened by 5 bases and J by 1 base, with 21 bases between the two germline ends. The germline V gene encodes CDR1 SGHAT and CDR2 FQNNGV. The CDR3 is 18 residues long. The CDR3 DNA is TGTGCCAGCAGCCTCGGGAGGGAGGGAGGTTTAAGCAATCAGCCCCAGCATTTT. Its translation is CASSLGREGGLSNQPQHF.

CDR3 region: CSVLDRVTYEQYF. CDR3 nucleotide sequence: TGCAGCGTTCTAGACAGGGTGACCTACGAGCAGTACTTC. This chain links TRBV29-1 with TRBJ2-7; 7 bases are shared with TRBD1. Unmatched junction bases numbered 6, after V lost 5 bases and J lost 2 bases. Per germline, CDR1 SQVTM and CDR2 ANQGSEA. The CDR3 consists of 13 residues.

V is TRBV5-6 and J is TRBJ1-4; 7 bases are shared with TRBD1. The CDR3 covers 14 residues. Germline V gives CDR1 SGHDT, CDR2 YYEEEE. With V trimmed by 3 bases and J by 7 bases, 6 bases remained unmatched. CDR3 protein: CASSWRDSAEKLFF. The CDR3 DNA sequence: TGTGCCAGCAGCTGGAGGGACAGCGCTGAAAAACTGTTTTTT.

The chain is built from TRBV28 and TRBJ1-4; possibly TRBD1 for D (5 bases). Deletions cut 4 bases from V and 4 bases from J, with 22 bases between. Germline V gene sequence: CDR1 MDHEN, CDR2 SYDVKM. The CDR3 length is 18 residues. The chain's CDR3 is CASSSGRARPRHNEKLFF. In nucleotides, the CDR3 is TGTGCCAGCAGTTCAGGCAGGGCGAGACCGCGACATAATGAAAAACTGTTTTTT.